The entry below gives a single T cell receptor beta chain sequence along with its context. This sample is drawn from a study of blood T cell repertoires in COVID-19. V was clipped by 9 bases and J by 3 bases; unmatched bases: 10. The CDR3 contains 16 residues. CDR1 and CDR2 from the germline V gene are LNHDA and SQIVND (reference sequence). This table comes from immunoSEQ multiplex PCR, and its TCRdb copy is limited to in-frame clones, with some not included. The table has approximately 82,000 clones, around four fifths seen once; the top ten hold about an eighth. The receptor was isolated from an older woman with active or convalescent COVID-19. The rearrangement links TRBV19 to TRBJ2-2; 10 nucleotides agree with TRBD1. Sequencing was done on a sample of peripheral blood. The DNA of the CDR3 is TGTGCCAGCAGGATCAGAGGGACAGGGGACACCGGGGAGCTGTTTTTT. Protein: CASRIRGTGDTGELFF.